The next 10 T cell receptor beta chains were all read from a single sample in a study of identical twins. TCRdb re-analysed the 5' RACE reads in MiXCR, keeping a single row per CDR3 protein. The sample lists 650,000 to 800,000 distinct CDR3 sequences, over 8.5% seen once, with 0.98% in the top ten. The data were also submitted as part of a second study, on yellow fever vaccine responses in identical twins.

Sequencing was carried out using PBMCs. The receptor source for this set is a woman aged 18-29 years in good health.

This clonotype was picked up a small number of times. The J gene is TRBJ2-1, the V gene TRBV5-6; the D call may be TRBD1 or TRBD2 (6 bases each). Germline lookup yields CDR1 SGHDT and CDR2 YYEEEE. The CDR3 totals 16 residues. V was shortened by 2 bases and J by 4 bases, with 16 bases between the two germline ends. CDR3 region: CASSFLLEGGYNEQFF. The CDR3 nucleotides are TGTGCCAGCAGCTTCTTACTAGAGGGGGGTTACAATGAGCAGTTCTTC.

This sequence joins TRBV14 and TRBJ2-7, with TRBD2 matching 8 bases. Germline V gene data show CDR1 as SGHDN and CDR2 as FVKESK. V lost 5 bases and J lost 7; bases outside the gene matches: 16. The CDR3 totals 16 residues. The CDR3 DNA reads TGTGCCAGCAGCAACCCTCTAGCGGGCAAATGGGGAGAGCAGTACTTC. Encoded protein: CASSNPLAGKWGEQYF.

This chain connects TRBV3-1 to TRBJ2-7; 8 bases are a match to TRBD1. V gave up 3 bases and J gave up 6 bases; unmatched junction bases: 10. The CDR3 sequence is 15 residues long. Germline V gene sequence: CDR1 LGHDT, CDR2 YNNKEL (reference sequence). CDR3 bases: TGTGCCAGCAGCCACAGGACAGGGAATCCCGGCGAGCAGTACTTC. Protein product: CASSHRTGNPGEQYF.

The genes are TRBV6-1 and TRBJ2-3; 11 nucleotides match TRBD2. CDR1 and CDR2 from the germline V gene are MNHNS and SASEGT. The junction had 3 bases not matched to a gene; V was cut back by 3 bases and J by 4 bases. CDR3 length: 15 residues. DNA for the CDR3: TGTGCCAGCAGTGATTCTAGCGGGGGGCCAGATACGCAGTATTTT. Translation: CASSDSSGGPDTQYF.

This clonotype was counted ten times or more. This sequence joins TRBV20-1 and TRBJ2-7; D unresolved. The germline V and J ends were trimmed by 4 bases and 0 bases, with 13 bases remaining between them. Germline loops: CDR1 DFQATT, CDR2 SNEGSKA (reference sequence). This CDR3 contains 14 residues. For the CDR3, the DNA is TGCAGTGCTATTAATCGTAGGAGCTCCTACGAGCAGTACTTC. It encodes CSAINRRSSYEQYF.

This clonotype was detected ten times or more. The CDR3 region is CASSQGSGSYNEQFF. DNA of the CDR3: TGTGCCAGCAGCCAAGGTTCAGGTAGCTACAATGAGCAGTTCTTC. This rearrangement joins TRBV14 to TRBJ2-1, with D unresolved. This CDR3 comprises 15 residues. Trimming cost V 1 base and J 3 bases, with 10 bases left between them. Germline V CDR1 and CDR2: SGHDN, FVKESK.

This clonotype has more than one count but fewer than ten. V usage is TRBV20-1 and J usage is TRBJ2-1; possibly TRBD2 for D (7 bases). Germline V gene data show CDR1 as DFQATT and CDR2 as SNEGSKA (reference sequence). CDR3 length equals 16 residues. V shed 2 bases and J shed 5 bases, with 19 bases lying between them. The CDR3 DNA follows: TGCAGTGCTAGACCCTTTTTCGGGGGGCCGAACAATGAGCAGTTCTTC. Translation gives CSARPFFGGPNNEQFF.

The chain employs TRBV4-1 and TRBJ2-7; no reliable D call. V was clipped by 0 bases and J by 2 bases, with 14 bases between them. CDR1 MGHRA and CDR2 YSYEKL come from the germline V gene. This CDR3 has 16 residues. Written as DNA, the CDR3 is TGCGCCAGCAGCCAAGATATGGGGATAAATCCCTACGAGCAGTACTTC. It encodes CASSQDMGINPYEQYF.

This clonotype has ten or more counts. This chain joins TRBV28 and TRBJ2-7, with a tentative D call TRBD1 (5 bases). This CDR3 contains 14 residues. The germline gives CDR1 MDHEN, CDR2 SYDVKM. V lost 5 bases and J lost 5, with 16 bases in between. The CDR3 loop reads CASSPYRQFHEQYF. CDR3 coding DNA: TGTGCCAGCAGTCCCTACAGACAGTTTCACGAGCAGTACTTC.

This clonotype has only a few counts. The chain joins TRBV20-1 to TRBJ2-7; TRBD1 is a possible D gene (5 bases). The CDR3 totals 18 residues. Trimming left V 6 bases short and J 3 bases short, with 30 bases between. Per the germline V gene, CDR1 is DFQATT and CDR2 is SNEGSKA (reference sequence). DNA of the CDR3: TGCAGTGCCAGGGCCGAGTCGAAAGTCTCGACGGGCATCTACGAGCAGTACTTC. As protein: CSARAESKVSTGIYEQYF.